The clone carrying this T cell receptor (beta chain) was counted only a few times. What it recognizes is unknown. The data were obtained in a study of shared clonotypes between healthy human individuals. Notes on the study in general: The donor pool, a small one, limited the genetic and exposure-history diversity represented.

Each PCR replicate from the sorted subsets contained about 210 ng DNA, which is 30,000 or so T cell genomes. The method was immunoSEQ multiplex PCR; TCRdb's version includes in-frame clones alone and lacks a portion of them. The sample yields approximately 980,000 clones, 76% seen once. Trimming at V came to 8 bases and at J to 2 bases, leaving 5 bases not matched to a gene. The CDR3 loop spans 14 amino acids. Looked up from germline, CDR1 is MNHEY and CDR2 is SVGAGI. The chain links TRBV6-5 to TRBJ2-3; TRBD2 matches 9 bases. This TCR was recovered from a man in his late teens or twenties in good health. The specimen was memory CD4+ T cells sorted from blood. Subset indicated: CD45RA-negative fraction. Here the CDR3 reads CASRREGHTDTQYF. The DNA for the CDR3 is TGTGCCAGCCGGCGGGAGGGCCACACAGATACGCAGTATTTT.